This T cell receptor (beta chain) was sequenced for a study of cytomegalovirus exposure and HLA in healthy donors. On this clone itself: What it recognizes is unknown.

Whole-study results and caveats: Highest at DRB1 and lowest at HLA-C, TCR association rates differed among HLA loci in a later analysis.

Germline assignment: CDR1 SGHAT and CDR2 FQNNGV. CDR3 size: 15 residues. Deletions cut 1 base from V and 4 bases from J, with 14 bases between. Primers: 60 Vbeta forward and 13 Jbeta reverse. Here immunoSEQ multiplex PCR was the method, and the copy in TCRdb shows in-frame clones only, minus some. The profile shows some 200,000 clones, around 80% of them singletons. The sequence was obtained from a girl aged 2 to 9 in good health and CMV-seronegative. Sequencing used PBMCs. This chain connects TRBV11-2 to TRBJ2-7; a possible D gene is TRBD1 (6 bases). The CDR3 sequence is CASSLGQGTLYEQYF. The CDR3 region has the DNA TGTGCCAGCAGCTTAGGTCAGGGGACACTTTACGAGCAGTACTTC.